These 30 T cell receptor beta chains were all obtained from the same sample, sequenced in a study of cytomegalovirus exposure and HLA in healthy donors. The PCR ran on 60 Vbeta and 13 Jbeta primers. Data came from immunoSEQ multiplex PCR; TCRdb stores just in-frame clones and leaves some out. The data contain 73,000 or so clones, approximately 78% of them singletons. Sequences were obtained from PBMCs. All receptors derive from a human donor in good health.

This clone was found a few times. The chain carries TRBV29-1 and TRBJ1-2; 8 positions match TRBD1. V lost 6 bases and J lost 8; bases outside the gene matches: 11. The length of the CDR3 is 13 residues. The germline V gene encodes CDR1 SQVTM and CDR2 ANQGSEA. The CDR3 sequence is CSVGGQGSYGYTF. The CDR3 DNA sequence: TGCAGCGTAGGCGGACAGGGAAGTTACGGCTACACCTTC.

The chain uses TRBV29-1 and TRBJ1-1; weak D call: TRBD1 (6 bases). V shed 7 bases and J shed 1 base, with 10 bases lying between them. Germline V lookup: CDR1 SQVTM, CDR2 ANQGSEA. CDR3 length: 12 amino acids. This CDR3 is CSARTANTEAFF. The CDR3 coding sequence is TGCAGCGCACGGACAGCGAACACTGAAGCTTTCTTT.

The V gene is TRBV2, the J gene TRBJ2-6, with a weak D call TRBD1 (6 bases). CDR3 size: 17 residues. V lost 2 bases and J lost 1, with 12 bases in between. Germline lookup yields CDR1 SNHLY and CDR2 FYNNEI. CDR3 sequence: CASSEQGRGSGANVLTF. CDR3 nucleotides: TGTGCCAGCAGTGAACAGGGGCGCGGGTCTGGGGCCAACGTCCTGACTTTC.

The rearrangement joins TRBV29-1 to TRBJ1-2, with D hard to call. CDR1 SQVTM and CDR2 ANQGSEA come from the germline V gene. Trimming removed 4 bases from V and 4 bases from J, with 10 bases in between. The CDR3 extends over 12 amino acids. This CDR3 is CSVGVGFYGYTF. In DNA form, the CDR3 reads TGCAGCGTTGGGGTGGGCTTCTATGGCTACACCTTC. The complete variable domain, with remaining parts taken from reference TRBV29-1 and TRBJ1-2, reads SAVISQKPSRDICQRGTSLTIQCQVDSQVTMMFWYRQQPGQSLTLIATANQGSEATYESGFVIDKFPISRPNLTFSTLTVSNMSPEDSSIYLCSVGVGFYGYTFGSGTRLTVV.

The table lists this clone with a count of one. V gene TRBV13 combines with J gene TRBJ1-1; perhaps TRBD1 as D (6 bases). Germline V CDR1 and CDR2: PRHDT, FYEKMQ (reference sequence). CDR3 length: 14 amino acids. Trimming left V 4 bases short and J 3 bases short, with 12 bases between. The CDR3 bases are TGTGCCAGCAGCTGGGGACAAGTTTACACTGAAGCTTTCTTT. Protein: CASSWGQVYTEAFF.

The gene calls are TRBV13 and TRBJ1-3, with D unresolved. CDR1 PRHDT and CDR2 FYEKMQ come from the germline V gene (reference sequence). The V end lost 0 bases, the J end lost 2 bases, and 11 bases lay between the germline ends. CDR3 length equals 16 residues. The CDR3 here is CASSLGRGFAGNTIYF. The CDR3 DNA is TGTGCCAGCAGCTTAGGTCGGGGATTCGCTGGAAACACCATATATTTT. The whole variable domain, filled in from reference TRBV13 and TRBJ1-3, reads AAGVIQSPRHLIKEKRETATLKCYPIPRHDTVYWYQQGPGQDPQFLISFYEKMQSDKGSIPDRFSAQQFSDYHSELNMSSLELGDSALYFCASSLGRGFAGNTIYFGEGSWLTVV.

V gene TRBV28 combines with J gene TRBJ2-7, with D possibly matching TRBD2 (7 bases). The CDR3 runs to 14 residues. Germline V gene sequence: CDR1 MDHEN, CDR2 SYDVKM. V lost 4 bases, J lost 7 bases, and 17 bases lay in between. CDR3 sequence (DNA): TGTGCCAGCAGTTGGGGTGGGGGGGCGAGGGAGCAGTACTTC. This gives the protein CASSWGGGAREQYF.

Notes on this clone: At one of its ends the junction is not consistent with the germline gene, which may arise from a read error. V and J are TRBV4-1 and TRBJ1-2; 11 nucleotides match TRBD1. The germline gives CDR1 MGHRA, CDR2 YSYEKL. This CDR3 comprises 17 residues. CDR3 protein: CASSQVGGDRGVYGYPF. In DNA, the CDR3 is TGCGCCAGCAGCCAAGTAGGGGGGGACAGGGGGGTCTATGGCTACCCCTTC.

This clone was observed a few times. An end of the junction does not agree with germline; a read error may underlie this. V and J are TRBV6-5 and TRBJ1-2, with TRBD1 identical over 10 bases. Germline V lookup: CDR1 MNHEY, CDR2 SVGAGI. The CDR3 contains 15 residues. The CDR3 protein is CASRQGGQGPDGYPF. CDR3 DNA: TGTGCCAGCAGACAAGGGGGACAGGGGCCCGATGGCTACCCCTTC.

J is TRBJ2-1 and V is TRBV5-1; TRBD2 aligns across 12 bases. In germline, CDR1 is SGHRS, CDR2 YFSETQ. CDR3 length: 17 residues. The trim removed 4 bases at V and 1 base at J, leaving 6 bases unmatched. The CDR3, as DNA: TGCGCCAGCAGCCCAAACGGACTAGCGGGGTCCTACAATGAGCAGTTCTTC. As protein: CASSPNGLAGSYNEQFF.

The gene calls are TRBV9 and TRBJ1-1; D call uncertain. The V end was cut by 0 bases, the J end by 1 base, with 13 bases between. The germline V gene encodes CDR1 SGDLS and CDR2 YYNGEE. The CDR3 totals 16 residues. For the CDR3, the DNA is TGTGCCAGCAGCGTAGGCGCCGCCAGGTCGAACACTGAAGCTTTCTTT. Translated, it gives CASSVGAARSNTEAFF.

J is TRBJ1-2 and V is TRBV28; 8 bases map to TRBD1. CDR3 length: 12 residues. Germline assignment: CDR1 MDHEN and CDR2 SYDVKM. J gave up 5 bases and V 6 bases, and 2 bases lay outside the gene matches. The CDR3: CASRGTGYGYTF. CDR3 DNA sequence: TGTGCCAGCAGAGGGACAGGTTATGGCTACACCTTC.

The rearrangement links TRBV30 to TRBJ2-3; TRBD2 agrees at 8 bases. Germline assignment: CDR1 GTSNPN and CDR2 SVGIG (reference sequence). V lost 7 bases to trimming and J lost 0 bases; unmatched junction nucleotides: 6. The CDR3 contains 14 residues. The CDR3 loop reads CASTSGTSTDTQYF. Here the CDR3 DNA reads TGTGCCTCTACTAGCGGTACTAGCACAGATACGCAGTATTTT.

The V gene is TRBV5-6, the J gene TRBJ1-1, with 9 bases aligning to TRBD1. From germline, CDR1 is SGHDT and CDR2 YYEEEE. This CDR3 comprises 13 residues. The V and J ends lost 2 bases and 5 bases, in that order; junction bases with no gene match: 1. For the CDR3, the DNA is TGTGCCAGCAGCTTTGGGACAGGGACTGAAGCTTTCTTT. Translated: CASSFGTGTEAFF.

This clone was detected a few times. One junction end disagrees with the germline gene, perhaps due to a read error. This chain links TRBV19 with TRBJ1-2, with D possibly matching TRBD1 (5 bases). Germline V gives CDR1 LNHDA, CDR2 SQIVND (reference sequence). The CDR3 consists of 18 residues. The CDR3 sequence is CASSIDHAGGSSNYGYPF. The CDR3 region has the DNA TGTGCCAGTAGTATAGATCACGCGGGGGGAAGCTCTAACTATGGCTACCCCTTC.

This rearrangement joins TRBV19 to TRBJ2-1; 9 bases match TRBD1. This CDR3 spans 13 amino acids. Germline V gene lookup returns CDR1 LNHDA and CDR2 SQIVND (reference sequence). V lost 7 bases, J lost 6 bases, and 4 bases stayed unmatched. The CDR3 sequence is CASMGQGANEQFF. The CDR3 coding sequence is TGTGCCAGTATGGGACAGGGTGCCAATGAGCAGTTCTTC.

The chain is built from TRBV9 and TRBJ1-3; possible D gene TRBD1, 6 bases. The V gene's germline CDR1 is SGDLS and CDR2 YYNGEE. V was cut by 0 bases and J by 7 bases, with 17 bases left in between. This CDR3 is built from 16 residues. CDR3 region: CASSVGGGIGGNTIYF. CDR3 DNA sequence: TGTGCCAGCAGCGTAGGGGGGGGCATCGGGGGGAACACCATATATTTT. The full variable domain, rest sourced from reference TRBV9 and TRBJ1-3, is DSGVTQTPKHLITATGQRVTLRCSPRSGDLSVYWYQQSLDQGLQFLIQYYNGEERAKGNILERFSAQQFPDLHSELNLSSLELGDSALYFCASSVGGGIGGNTIYFGEGSWLTVV.

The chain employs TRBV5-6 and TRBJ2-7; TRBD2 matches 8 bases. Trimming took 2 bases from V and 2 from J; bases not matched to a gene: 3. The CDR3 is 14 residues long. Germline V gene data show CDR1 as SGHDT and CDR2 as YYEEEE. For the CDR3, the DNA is TGTGCCAGCAGCTTAGCGGGGGTTGCCTACGAGCAGTACTTC. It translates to CASSLAGVAYEQYF.

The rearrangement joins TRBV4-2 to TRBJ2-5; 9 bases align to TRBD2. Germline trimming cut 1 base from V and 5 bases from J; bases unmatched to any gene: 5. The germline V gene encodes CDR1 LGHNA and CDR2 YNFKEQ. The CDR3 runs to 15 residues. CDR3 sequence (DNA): TGTGCCAGCAGCCAAGCGAGGACTAGCGAGGAGACCCAGTACTTC. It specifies CASSQARTSEETQYF.

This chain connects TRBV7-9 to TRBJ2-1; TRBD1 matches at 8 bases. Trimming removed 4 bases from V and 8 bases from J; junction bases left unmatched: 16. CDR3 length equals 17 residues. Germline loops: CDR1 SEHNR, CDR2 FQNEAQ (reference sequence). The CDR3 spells CASSSSQGARPIDEQFF. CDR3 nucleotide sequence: TGTGCCAGCAGCTCATCTCAGGGGGCCCGCCCTATAGATGAGCAGTTCTTC.

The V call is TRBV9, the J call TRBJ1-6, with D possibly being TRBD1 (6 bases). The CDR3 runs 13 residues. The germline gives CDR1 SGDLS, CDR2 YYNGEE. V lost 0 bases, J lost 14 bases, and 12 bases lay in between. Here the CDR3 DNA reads TGTGCCAGCAGCGTAGGTGGGGGCGGAGCCCTCCACTTT. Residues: CASSVGGGGALHF.

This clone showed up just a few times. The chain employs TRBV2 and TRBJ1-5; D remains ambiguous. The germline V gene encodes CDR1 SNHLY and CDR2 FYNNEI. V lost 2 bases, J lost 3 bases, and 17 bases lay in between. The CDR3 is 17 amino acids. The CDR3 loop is CASSESVRVAYNQPQHF. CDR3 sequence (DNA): TGTGCCAGCAGTGAAAGCGTGAGGGTGGCTTACAATCAGCCCCAGCATTTT. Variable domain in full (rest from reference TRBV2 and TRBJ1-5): EPEVTQTPSHQVTQMGQEVILRCVPISNHLYFYWYRQILGQKVEFLVSFYNNEISEKSEIFDDQFSVERPDGSNFTLKIRSTKLEDSAMYFCASSESVRVAYNQPQHFGDGTRLSIL.

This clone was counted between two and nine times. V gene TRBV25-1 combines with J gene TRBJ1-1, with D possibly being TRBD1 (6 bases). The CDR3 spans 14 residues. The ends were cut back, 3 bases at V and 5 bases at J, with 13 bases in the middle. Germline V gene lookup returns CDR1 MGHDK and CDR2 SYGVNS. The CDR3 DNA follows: TGTGCCAGCAGTGATACAGGGCCAGGGACTGAAGCTTTCTTT. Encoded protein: CASSDTGPGTEAFF.

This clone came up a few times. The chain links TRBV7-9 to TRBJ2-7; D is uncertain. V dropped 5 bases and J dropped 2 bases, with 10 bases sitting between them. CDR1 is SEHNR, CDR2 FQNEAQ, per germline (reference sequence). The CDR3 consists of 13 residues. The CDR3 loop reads CASSPGLPYEQYF. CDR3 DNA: TGTGCCAGCAGCCCCGGTCTCCCCTACGAGCAGTACTTC.

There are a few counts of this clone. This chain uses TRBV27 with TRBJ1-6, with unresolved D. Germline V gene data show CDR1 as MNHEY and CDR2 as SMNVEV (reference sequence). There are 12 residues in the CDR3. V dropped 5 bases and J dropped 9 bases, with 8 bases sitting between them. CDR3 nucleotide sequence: TGTGCCAGCAGTCTAATTGGTTCACCCCTCCACTTT. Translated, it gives CASSLIGSPLHF.

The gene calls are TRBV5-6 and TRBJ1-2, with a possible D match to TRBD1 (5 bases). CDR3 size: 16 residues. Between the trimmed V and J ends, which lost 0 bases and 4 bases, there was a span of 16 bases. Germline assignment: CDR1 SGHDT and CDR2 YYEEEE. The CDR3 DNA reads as TGTGCCAGCAGCTTGGCCGGGGGGAACTTTGGCTATGGCTACACCTTC. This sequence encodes CASSLAGGNFGYGYTF.

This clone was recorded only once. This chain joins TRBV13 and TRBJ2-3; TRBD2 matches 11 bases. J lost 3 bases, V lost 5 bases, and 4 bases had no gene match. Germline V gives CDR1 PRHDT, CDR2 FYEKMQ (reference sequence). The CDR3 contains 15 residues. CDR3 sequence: CASSPLAGETDTQYF. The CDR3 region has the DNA TGTGCCAGCAGCCCACTAGCGGGGGAAACAGATACGCAGTATTTT.

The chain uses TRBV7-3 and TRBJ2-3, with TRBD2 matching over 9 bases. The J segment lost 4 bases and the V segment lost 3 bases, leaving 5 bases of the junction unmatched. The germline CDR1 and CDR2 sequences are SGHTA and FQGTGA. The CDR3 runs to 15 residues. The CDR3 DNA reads TGTGCCAGCAGCTTCAGGGGACTAGCATCAGATACGCAGTATTTT. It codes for CASSFRGLASDTQYF.

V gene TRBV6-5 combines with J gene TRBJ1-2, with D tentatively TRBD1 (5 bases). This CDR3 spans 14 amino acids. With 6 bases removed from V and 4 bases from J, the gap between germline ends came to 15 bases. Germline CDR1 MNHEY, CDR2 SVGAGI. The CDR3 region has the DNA TGTGCCAGCAGGATACCGGGACTGCCCTATGGCTACACCTTC. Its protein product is CASRIPGLPYGYTF.

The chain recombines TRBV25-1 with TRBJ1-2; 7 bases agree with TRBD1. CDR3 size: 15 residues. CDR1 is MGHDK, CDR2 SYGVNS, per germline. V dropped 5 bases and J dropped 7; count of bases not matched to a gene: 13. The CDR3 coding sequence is TGTGCCAGCAGTTGGGCAACAGGGGAATCGGGTGGCTACACCTTC. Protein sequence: CASSWATGESGGYTF.